A selection of T cell receptor beta chains follows, all from one sample in a study of blood T cell repertoires in COVID-19. Sequenced by immunoSEQ multiplex PCR; TCRdb stores in-frame clones only, minus some. The sample yields 120,000 or so clones, about 80% seen once. The sample was peripheral blood. Source of these receptors: a man in his forties or fifties with active or convalescent COVID-19. Both conserved end residues are trimmed from each CDR3. Fields, in order: V gene, J gene, CDR3 protein.

TRBV2	TRBJ2-5	ASNPLGVGTQY
TRBV29-1	TRBJ2-7	SVEVGGQAYEQY
TRBV6-5	TRBJ1-2	ASSYIAAGSGYT
TRBV5-1	TRBJ2-3	ASSLGSSGSTDTQY
TRBV18	TRBJ2-1	ASSHGQYHEQF
TRBV12-5	TRBJ1-4	ASGLGVEKLF
TRBV28	TRBJ1-5	ASSLSGGQRTQH
TRBV30	TRBJ1-4	AWSVIGGEKLF
TRBV4-1	TRBJ1-1	ASSQGVDRWNTEAF
TRBV7-9	TRBJ1-5	ASSSDRGRQPQH
TRBV3-1/TRBV3-2	TRBJ1-1	ASSQGRGPYTEAF
TRBV10-3	TRBJ1-1	AISEEGATEAF
TRBV5-1	TRBJ1-2	ASSSAGQGMNYGYT
TRBV24-1	TRBJ1-2	ATSVSENYGYT
TRBV11-1	TRBJ2-1	ASSSTGSSYNEQF
TRBV5-1	TRBJ1-1	ASSLTGGGTEAF
TRBV2	TRBJ1-4	ASSYYEKLF
TRBV13	TRBJ1-1	ASSFGRGRTEAF